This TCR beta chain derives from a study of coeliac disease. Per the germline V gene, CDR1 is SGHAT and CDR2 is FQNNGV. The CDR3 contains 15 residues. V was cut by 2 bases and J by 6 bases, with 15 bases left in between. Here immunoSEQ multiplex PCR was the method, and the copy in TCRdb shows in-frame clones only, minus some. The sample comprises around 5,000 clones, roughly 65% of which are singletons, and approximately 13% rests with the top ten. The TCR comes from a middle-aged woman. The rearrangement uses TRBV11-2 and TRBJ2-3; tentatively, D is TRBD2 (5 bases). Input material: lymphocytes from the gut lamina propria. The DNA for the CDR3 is TGTGCCAGCAGCTTACTTTCGGGATCGGGCGATACGCAGTATTTT. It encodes CASSLLSGSGDTQYF.